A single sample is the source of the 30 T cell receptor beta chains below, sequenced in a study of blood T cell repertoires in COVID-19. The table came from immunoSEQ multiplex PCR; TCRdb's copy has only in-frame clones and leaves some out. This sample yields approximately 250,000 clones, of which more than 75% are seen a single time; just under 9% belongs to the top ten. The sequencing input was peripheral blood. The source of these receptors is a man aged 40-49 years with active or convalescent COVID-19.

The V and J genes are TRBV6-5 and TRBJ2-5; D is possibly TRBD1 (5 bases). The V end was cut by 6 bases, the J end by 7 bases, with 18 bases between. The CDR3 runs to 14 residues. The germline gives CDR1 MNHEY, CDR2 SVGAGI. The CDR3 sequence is CASRMDGGQGTQYF. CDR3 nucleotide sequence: TGTGCCAGCAGGATGGACGGCGGCCAGGGGACCCAGTACTTC.

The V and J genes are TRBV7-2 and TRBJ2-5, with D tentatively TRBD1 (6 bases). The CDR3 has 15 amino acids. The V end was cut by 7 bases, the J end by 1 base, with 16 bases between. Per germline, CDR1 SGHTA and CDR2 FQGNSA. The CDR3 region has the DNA TGTGCCAGCACCTCTTCCGGACAGATCCAAGAGACCCAGTACTTC. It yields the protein CASTSSGQIQETQYF.

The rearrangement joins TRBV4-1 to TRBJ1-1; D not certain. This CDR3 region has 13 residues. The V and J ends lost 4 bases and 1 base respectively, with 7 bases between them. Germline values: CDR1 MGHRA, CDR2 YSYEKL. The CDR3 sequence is CASSPIENTEAFF. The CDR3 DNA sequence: TGCGCCAGCAGCCCCATAGAGAACACTGAAGCTTTCTTT.

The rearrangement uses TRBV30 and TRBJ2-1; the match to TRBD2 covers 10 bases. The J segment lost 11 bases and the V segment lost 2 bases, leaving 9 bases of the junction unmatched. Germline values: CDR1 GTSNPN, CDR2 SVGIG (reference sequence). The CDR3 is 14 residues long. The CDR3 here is CAWSLASGSVQQFF. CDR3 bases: TGTGCCTGGAGTCTGGCTAGCGGGAGCGTGCAGCAGTTCTTC.

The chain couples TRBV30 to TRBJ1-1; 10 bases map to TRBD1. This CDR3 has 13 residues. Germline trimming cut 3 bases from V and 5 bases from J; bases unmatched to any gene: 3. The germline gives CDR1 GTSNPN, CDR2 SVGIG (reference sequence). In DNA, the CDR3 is TGTGCCTGGAGCCGACAGGGGGCTACTGAAGCTTTCTTT. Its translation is CAWSRQGATEAFF.

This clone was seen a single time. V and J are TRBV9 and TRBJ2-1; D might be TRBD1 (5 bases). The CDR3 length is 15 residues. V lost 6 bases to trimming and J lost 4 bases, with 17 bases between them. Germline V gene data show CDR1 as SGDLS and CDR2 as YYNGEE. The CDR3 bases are TGTGCCAGCACCCTTGGGGCCGGATCGTACAATGAGCAGTTCTTC. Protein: CASTLGAGSYNEQFF.

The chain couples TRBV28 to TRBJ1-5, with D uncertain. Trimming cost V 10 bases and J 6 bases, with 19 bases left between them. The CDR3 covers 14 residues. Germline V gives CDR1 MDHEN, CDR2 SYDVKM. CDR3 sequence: CATRGGGNTQPQHF. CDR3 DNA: TGTGCCACCCGAGGAGGAGGGAATACTCAGCCCCAGCATTTT. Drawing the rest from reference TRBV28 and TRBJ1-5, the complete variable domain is DVKVTQSSRYLVKRTGEKVFLECVQDMDHENMFWYRQDPGLGLRLIYFSYDVKMKEKGDIPEGYSVSREKKERFSLILESASTNQTSMYLCATRGGGNTQPQHFGDGTRLSIL.

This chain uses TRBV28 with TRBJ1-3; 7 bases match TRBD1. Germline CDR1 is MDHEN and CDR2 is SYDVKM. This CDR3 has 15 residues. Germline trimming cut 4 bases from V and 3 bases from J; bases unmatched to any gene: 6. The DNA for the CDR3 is TGTGCCAGCAGTTCCACAGGGGTAGGTGGAAACACCATATATTTT. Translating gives CASSSTGVGGNTIYF.

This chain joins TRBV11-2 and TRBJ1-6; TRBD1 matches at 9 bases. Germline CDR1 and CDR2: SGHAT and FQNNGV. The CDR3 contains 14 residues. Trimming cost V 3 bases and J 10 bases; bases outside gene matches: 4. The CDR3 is CASSFETGGSPLHF. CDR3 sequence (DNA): TGTGCCAGCAGCTTCGAGACAGGGGGATCACCCCTCCACTTT. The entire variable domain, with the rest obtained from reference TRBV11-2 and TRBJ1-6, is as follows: EAGVAQSPRYKIIEKRQSVAFWCNPISGHATLYWYQQILGQGPKLLIQFQNNGVVDDSQLPKDRFSAERLKGVDSTLKIQPAKLEDSAVYLCASSFETGGSPLHFGNGTRLTVT.

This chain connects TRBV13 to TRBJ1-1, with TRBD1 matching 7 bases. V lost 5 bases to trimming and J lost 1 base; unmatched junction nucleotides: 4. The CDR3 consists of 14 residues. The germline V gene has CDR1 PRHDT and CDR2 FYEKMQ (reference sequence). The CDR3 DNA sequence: TGTGCCAGCAGCGAGGACAGGTCGAACACTGAAGCTTTCTTT. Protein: CASSEDRSNTEAFF.

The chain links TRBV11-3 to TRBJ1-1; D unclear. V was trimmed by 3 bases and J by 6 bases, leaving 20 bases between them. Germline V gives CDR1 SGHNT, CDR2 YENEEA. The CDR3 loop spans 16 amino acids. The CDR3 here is CASSLEVGLPASEAFF. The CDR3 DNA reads TGTGCCAGCAGCTTGGAGGTCGGTCTGCCGGCCTCTGAAGCTTTCTTT.

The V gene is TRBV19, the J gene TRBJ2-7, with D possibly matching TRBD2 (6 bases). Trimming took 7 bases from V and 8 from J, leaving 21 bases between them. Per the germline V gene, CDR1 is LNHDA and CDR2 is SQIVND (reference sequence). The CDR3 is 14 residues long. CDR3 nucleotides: TGTGCCAGTACGGGCGGGGAAAAGGGGTCACAGCAGTACTTC. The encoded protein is CASTGGEKGSQQYF.

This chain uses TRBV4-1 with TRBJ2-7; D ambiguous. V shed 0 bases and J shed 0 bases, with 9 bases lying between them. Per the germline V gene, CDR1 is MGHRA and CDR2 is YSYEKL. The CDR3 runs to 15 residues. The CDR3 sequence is CASSQDYSFSYEQYF. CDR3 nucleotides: TGCGCCAGCAGCCAAGATTACTCTTTCTCCTACGAGCAGTACTTC.

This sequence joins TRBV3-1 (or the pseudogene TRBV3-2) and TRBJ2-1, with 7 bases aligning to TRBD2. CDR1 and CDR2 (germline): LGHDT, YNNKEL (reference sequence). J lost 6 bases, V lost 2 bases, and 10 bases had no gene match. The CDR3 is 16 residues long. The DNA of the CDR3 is TGTGCCAGCAGCCAAAGCTGGGCGGGAGTTTCCAATGAGCAGTTCTTC. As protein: CASSQSWAGVSNEQFF.

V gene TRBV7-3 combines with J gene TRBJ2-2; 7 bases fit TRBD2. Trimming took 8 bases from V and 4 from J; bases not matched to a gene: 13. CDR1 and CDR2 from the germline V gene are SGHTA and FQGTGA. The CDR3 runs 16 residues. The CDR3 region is CASGATAGLGTGELFF. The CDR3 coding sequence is TGTGCCAGCGGGGCCACAGCGGGGTTGGGCACCGGGGAGCTGTTTTTT.

CDR3 amino acids: CAISEAGTVGTETQYF. The DNA for the CDR3 is TGTGCCATCAGTGAGGCCGGGACAGTCGGTACGGAGACCCAGTACTTC. This chain links TRBV10-3 with TRBJ2-5; 7 positions agree with TRBD1. Germline CDR1 reads ENHRY; CDR2 reads SYGVKD. The CDR3 is made up of 16 amino acids. Trimming at V came to 2 bases and at J to 5 bases, leaving 11 bases not matched to a gene.

This CDR3 reads CASSLRSGVGGNTIYF. The CDR3 nucleotides are TGTGCCAGCAGCTTACGATCTGGAGTAGGTGGAAACACCATATATTTT. This rearrangement joins TRBV11-2 to TRBJ1-3; D gene ambiguous. V was trimmed by 2 bases and J by 3 bases, leaving 14 bases between them. CDR3 length: 16 amino acids. Germline CDR1 reads SGHAT; CDR2 reads FQNNGV.

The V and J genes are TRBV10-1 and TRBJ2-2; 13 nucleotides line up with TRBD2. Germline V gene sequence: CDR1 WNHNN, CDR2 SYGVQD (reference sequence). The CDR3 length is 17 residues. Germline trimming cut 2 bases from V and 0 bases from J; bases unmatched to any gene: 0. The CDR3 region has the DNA TGCGCCAGCAGTGAGGGGACTAGCGGGACGAACACCGGGGAGCTGTTTTTT. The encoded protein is CASSEGTSGTNTGELFF.

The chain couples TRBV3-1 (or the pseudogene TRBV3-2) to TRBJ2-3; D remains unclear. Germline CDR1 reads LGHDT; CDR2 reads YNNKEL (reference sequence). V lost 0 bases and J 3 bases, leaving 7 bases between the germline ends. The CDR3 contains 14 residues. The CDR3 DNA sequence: TGTGCCAGCAGCCAAGAAACCGGTACAGATACGCAGTATTTT. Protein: CASSQETGTDTQYF.

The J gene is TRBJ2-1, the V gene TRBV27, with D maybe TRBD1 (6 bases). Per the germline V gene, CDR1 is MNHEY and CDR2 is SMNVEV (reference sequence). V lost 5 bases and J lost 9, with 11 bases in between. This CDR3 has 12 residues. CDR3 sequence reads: CASSLTGLEQFF. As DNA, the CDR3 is TGTGCCAGCAGTCTCACAGGGCTTGAGCAGTTCTTC.

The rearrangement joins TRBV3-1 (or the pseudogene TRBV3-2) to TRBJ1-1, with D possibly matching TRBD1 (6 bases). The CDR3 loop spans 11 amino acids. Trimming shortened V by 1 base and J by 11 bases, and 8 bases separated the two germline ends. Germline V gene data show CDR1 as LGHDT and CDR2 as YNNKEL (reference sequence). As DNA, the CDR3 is TGTGCCAGCAGCCAAGGTCAGGGGGCTTTCTTT. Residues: CASSQGQGAFF.

The CDR3 coding sequence is TGTGCCAGCAGGGGACAAACTAATGAAAAACTGTTTTTT. Translation: CASRGQTNEKLFF. The chain employs TRBV12-3 or TRBV12-4 and TRBJ1-4; D might be TRBD1 (6 bases). The CDR3 spans 13 residues. Between the trimmed V and J ends, which lost 6 bases and 1 base, there was a span of 6 bases.

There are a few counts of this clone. This CDR3 is CASSVGSGGPDTQYF. CDR3 bases: TGTGCCAGCAGCGTAGGGAGCGGGGGGCCTGATACGCAGTATTTT. The chain carries TRBV9 and TRBJ2-3; TRBD2 matches 9 bases. V shed 0 bases and J 6 bases; nucleotides not matched to a gene: 5. The CDR3 is 15 residues long. CDR1 is SGDLS and CDR2 is YYNGEE in the germline V gene. The complete variable domain, with remaining parts taken from reference TRBV9 and TRBJ2-3, reads DSGVTQTPKHLITATGQRVTLRCSPRSGDLSVYWYQQSLDQGLQFLIQYYNGEERAKGNILERFSAQQFPDLHSELNLSSLELGDSALYFCASSVGSGGPDTQYFGPGTRLTVL.

CDR3 loop: CASSSGVRQPQHF. Here the CDR3 DNA reads TGTGCCAGCAGTTCAGGGGTGAGGCAGCCCCAGCATTTT. The V gene is TRBV12-3 or TRBV12-4, the J gene TRBJ1-5; a weak D match, TRBD1 (6 bases). V gave up 4 bases and J gave up 7 bases, with 11 bases separating them. CDR3 length: 13 amino acids.

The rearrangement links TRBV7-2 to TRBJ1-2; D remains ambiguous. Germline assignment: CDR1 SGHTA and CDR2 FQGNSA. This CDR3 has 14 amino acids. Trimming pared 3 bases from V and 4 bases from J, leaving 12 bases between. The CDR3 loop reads CASSFRTAGYGYTF. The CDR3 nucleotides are TGTGCCAGCAGCTTTAGGACGGCGGGCTATGGCTACACCTTC.

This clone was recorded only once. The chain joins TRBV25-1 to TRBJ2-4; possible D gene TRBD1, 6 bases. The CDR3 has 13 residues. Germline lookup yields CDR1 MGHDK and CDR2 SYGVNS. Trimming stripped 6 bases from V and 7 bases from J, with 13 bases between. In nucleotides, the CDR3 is TGTGCCAGCAGGGAGACAGGTTCGAACATTCAGTACTTC. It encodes CASRETGSNIQYF.

This CDR3 is CASTPTGITDTQYF. In DNA, the CDR3 is TGTGCCAGCACCCCAACAGGGATCACAGATACGCAGTATTTT. The chain employs TRBV6-5 and TRBJ2-3, with D possibly being TRBD1 (6 bases). The CDR3 is made up of 14 amino acids. V was trimmed by 7 bases and J by 2 bases, leaving 13 bases between them. Germline CDR1 MNHEY, CDR2 SVGAGI.

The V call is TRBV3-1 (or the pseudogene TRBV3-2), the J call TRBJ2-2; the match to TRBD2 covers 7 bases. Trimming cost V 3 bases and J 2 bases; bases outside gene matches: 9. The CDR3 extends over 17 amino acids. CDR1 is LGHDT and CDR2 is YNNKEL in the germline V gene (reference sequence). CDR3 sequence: CASSQVWDYRNTGELFF. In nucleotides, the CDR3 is TGTGCCAGCAGCCAGGTTTGGGACTACAGAAACACCGGGGAGCTGTTTTTT.

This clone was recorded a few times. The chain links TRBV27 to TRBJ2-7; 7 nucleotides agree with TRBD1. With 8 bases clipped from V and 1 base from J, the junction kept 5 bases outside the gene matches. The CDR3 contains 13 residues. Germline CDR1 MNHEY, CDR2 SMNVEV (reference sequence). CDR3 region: CASHGRGSYEQYF. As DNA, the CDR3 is TGTGCCAGCCACGGCAGGGGGTCCTACGAGCAGTACTTC.

The CDR3 nucleotides are TGTGCCAGCAGTTACGGGCCAGGGGCCCCCTACGAGCAGTACTTC. Translating it yields CASSYGPGAPYEQYF. The V call is TRBV6-2 or TRBV6-3, the J call TRBJ2-7; possibly TRBD1 for D (6 bases). Between the trimmed V and J ends, which lost 2 bases and 2 bases, there was a span of 13 bases. The CDR3 length is 15 residues. Germline assignment: CDR1 MNHEY and CDR2 SVGEGT.